This is a list of T cell receptor beta chains from one sample in a study of identifying expanded T cells in peripheral blood. Measured with immunoSEQ multiplex PCR; TCRdb has only the in-frame clones, and not every one. Of more than 75,000 clones in the sample, 88% were seen once. The sequencing input was blood. The receptors here all came from a person between 18 and 75 years old in good health. CDR3s include the opening cysteine and the closing phenylalanine or tryptophan. D genes are given only for firm matches. Size tells how often a clone was seen (once, few, many) or the class of an expanded clone, and some rows leave it out.

J	D	V	size	DNA	CDR3
TRBJ2-4	NA	TRBV4-1	once	TGCGCCAGCAGCCAACCGGAGGGGGCCAAAAACATTCAGTACTTC	CASSQPEGAKNIQYF
TRBJ1-2	NA	TRBV6-5	NA	TGTGCCAGCAGGTTATCAGGGGTGTCTAACTATGGCTACACCTTC	CASRLSGVSNYGYTF
TRBJ1-1	NA	TRBV30	NA	TGTGCCTGGGTAGCCGGACTGGGCGGGAACACTGAAGCTTTCTTT	CAWVAGLGGNTEAFF
TRBJ2-3	NA	TRBV5-4	NA	TGTGCCAGCAGCTTGGACACAGATACGCAGTATTTT	CASSLDTDTQYF
TRBJ1-1	NA	TRBV18	NA	TGTGCCAGCTCACCAGAGGGGGGGGCCCTGAACACTGAAGCTTTCTTT	CASSPEGGALNTEAFF
TRBJ2-5	NA	TRBV28	NA	TGTGCCAGCAGTTTAACCATTCGGAACCAAGAGACCCAGTACTTC	CASSLTIRNQETQYF
TRBJ2-1	TRBD2	TRBV5-5	NA	TGTGCCAGCAGCTGGGGGACTACACCTTACAATGAGCAGTTCTTC	CASSWGTTPYNEQFF
TRBJ2-7	TRBD2	TRBV7-2	NA	TGTGCCAGCAGCTCTCCGGGACTAGATGGTGGTTACGAGCAGTACTTC	CASSSPGLDGGYEQYF
TRBJ2-7	TRBD1	TRBV5-6	NA	TGTGCCAGCAGTATCTGGGACAGGGGGGGCGAGCAGTACTTC	CASSIWDRGGEQYF
TRBJ2-7	NA	TRBV20-1	NA	TGCAGTGCTAGGTTGTCCCGCGAGCAGTACTTC	CSARLSREQYF
TRBJ1-4	NA	TRBV19	NA	TGTGCCAGTAGTAACCGGGACTTTAATGAAAAACTGTTTTTT	CASSNRDFNEKLFF
TRBJ1-2	TRBD1	TRBV14	NA	TGTGCCAGCAGCCAATATCAAGGACAGGGAGGCTACACCTTC	CASSQYQGQGGYTF
TRBJ2-1	TRBD2	TRBV6-4	NA	TGTGCCAGCAGTGACTCGACTAGCGGGTACAATGAGCAGTTCTTC	CASSDSTSGYNEQFF
TRBJ2-1	NA	TRBV10-3	NA	TGTGCCATCAGTGCCGGACACAATGAGCAGTTCTTC	CAISAGHNEQFF
TRBJ1-5	NA	TRBV28	once	TGTGCCAGCAGTTTCGAGGCGCGGCAGCCCCAGCATTTT	CASSFEARQPQHF
TRBJ1-1	NA	TRBV5-4	NA	TGTGCCAGCAGCTTGGCCGGGGTTTTAAACACTGAAGCTTTCTTT	CASSLAGVLNTEAFF
TRBJ2-3	TRBD2	TRBV7-7	NA	TGTGCCAGCAGCTTGGGTAGCGGGAGTTCAGATACGCAGTATTTT	CASSLGSGSSDTQYF
TRBJ2-7	TRBD2	TRBV7-2	NA	TGTGCCAGCAGCGATAGCGGGAGATCGTACGAGCAGTACTTC	CASSDSGRSYEQYF
TRBJ1-1	NA	TRBV9	NA	TGTGCCAGCAGCGGAAGGGGCCCTTGGGCTTTCTTT	CASSGRGPWAFF
TRBJ1-2	TRBD1	TRBV6-5	NA	TGTGCCAGCAGGCCCGGGACAGGGGGTGGCTACACCTTC	CASRPGTGGGYTF
TRBJ2-2	TRBD2	TRBV6-4	many	TGTGCCAGCAGTGAGCGGGGGGGCACCGGGGAGCTGTTTTTT	CASSERGGTGELFF
TRBJ2-7	NA	TRBV11-2	once	TGTGCCAGCAGCTTATTCGCGGGCTACGAGCAGTACTTC	CASSLFAGYEQYF
TRBJ2-6	NA	TRBV5-6	NA	TGTGCCAGCAGCTTGTTCGGCCGACAAGACTACTCTGGGGCCAACGTCCTGACTTTC	CASSLFGRQDYSGANVLTF
TRBJ2-1	TRBD1	TRBV7-6	NA	TGTGCCAGCAGCTCCTCCGAGACAGGGTTTCTCAATGAGCAGTTCTTC	CASSSSETGFLNEQFF
TRBJ2-5	TRBD2	TRBV5-4	once	TGTGCCACGGGGGAGGGGACCCAGTACTTC	CATGEGTQYF
TRBJ2-3	TRBD2	TRBV5-4	once	TGTGCCAGCAGCTTGGGGCGGGGGGACACAGATACGCAGTATTTT	CASSLGRGDTDTQYF
TRBJ2-5	NA	TRBV27	NA	TGTGCCAGCAGTCTGCTAAGGCAGGAGGGAGGGGGCAGGGAGACCCAGTACTTC	CASSLLRQEGGGRETQYF
TRBJ1-6	NA	TRBV21-1	NA	TGTGCCAGCAGCAACGGCGCGAGGCAGAACTCACCCCTCCACTTT	CASSNGARQNSPLHF
TRBJ2-3	TRBD2	TRBV4-3	NA	TGCGCCAGCAGCCAAGAGCCTAGCGGTCCCACAGATACGCAGTATTTT	CASSQEPSGPTDTQYF
TRBJ2-5	TRBD1	TRBV5-4	NA	TGTGCCAGCAGAACCGGGACAGGGAGGGAAGAGACCCAGTACTTC	CASRTGTGREETQYF
TRBJ2-7	TRBD1	TRBV27	NA	TGTGCCAGCAGTTTATTAGGGGACAGGTCCTACGAGCAGTACTTC	CASSLLGDRSYEQYF
TRBJ2-5	NA	TRBV19	few	TGTGCCAGTAGTTGGGGTCAGGAGACCCAGTACTTC	CASSWGQETQYF
TRBJ1-4	NA	TRBV4-1	once	TGCGCCAGCAGCCAATCTGAAAAACTGTTTTTT	CASSQSEKLFF
TRBJ2-2	NA	TRBV11-2	NA	TGTGCCAGCACCACTTACGGTTCCGGGGAGCTGTTTTTT	CASTTYGSGELFF
TRBJ2-7	NA	TRBV6-5	NA	TGTGCCAGCGCCTTGACCTACGAGCAGTACTTC	CASALTYEQYF
TRBJ2-7	NA	TRBV18	NA	TGTGCCAGCTCACCACGGGAAGGGAGCCACGAGCAGTACTTC	CASSPREGSHEQYF
TRBJ2-7	NA	TRBV2	NA	TGTGCCAGCAGTACCCACCGGGACGGCGACTCCTACGAGCAGTACTTC	CASSTHRDGDSYEQYF
TRBJ1-5	TRBD1	TRBV28	NA	TGTGCCAGCAGTTTAATGGACAGGGCGGACGGGAGCAATCAGCCCCAGCATTTT	CASSLMDRADGSNQPQHF
TRBJ2-3	NA	TRBV7-8	NA	TGTGCCAGCAGCTTAGTACCAACAGATACGCAGTATTTT	CASSLVPTDTQYF
TRBJ2-5	NA	TRBV10-1	NA	TGCGCCAGCAGCCTGGACAGTCAAGAGACCCAGTACTTC	CASSLDSQETQYF
TRBJ2-7	TRBD2	TRBV5-4	NA	TGTGCCACATTGACTAGCGGGAGGATCGAGCAGTACTTC	CATLTSGRIEQYF